The source of this T cell receptor beta chain is a study of Ad26.COV2.S vaccination and SARS-CoV-2 variants. Across the whole study: The Ad26.COV2.S arm of the COV1001 trial was where the donor was placed. By the intramuscular route, Ad26.COV2.S was given once, or twice 56 days apart.

Treatment: 15 to 20 received Ad26.COV2.S at low or high dose, single or two shots; a few received placebo; per-sample allocation not given. The samples date from day 63 after the first vaccine or placebo injection. This person who donated was an adult of 18-55 years in Boston. TCRdb keeps only in-frame clones here, not all; method: immunoSEQ multiplex PCR. The data show some 250,000 clones, with roughly 88% seen just once and roughly a tenth held by the top ten. V dropped 3 bases and J dropped 0; count of bases not matched to a gene: 4. Germline values: CDR1 MGHRA, CDR2 YSYEKL. The CDR3 runs 17 residues.

The clonotype was recovered from a person aged 18 to 59 who received the Ad26.COV2.S COVID-19 vaccine or a placebo. The starting material was peripheral blood, obtained in a trial of Ad26.COV2.S vaccine versus placebo. V and J are TRBV4-1 and TRBJ2-7, with 14 nucleotides matching TRBD2. DNA for the CDR3: TGCGCCAGCAGCCAGGGACTAGCGGGGGCCGACTCCTACGAGCAGTACTTC. Its translation is CASSQGLAGADSYEQYF.